These 8 T cell receptor beta chains came from one sample sequenced in a study of vaccination and CD4 T cells after COVID-19. Stated treatment: approximately nine-day PBMC culture with coronavirus spike peptide pools or control peptides (ViraFEST assay). Oncomine TCR Beta short-read sequencing was applied to DNA from cultured CD4+ T cells. TCRdb called the PCR reads again in MiXCR, with one record for every CDR3 protein. The data show around 25,000 distinct CDR3 sequences, 58% seen once. Their antigens remain unidentified. The sample was CD4+ T cells from blood, cultured in vitro. The receptor source for this set is a human donor who had recovered from COVID-19.

The chain couples TRBV7-8 to TRBJ2-7; 10 nucleotides agree with TRBD1. Germline-derived CDR1 and CDR2 are SGHVS and FQNEAQ. This CDR3 comprises 14 residues. V was pared by 5 bases and J by 3 bases, with 4 bases of the junction left unmatched. The CDR3 DNA follows: TGTGCCAGCAGCCGGGGGGACAGGGGCTACGAGCAGTACTTC. This sequence encodes CASSRGDRGYEQYF.

The V call is TRBV7-2, the J call TRBJ2-2; 7 nucleotides align to TRBD2. Per germline, CDR1 SGHTA and CDR2 FQGNSA. The V segment lost 1 base and the J segment 4 bases; nucleotides outside the gene matches: 12. This CDR3 region has 18 residues. The CDR3 nucleotides are TGTGCCAGCAGCTTAGTTCCTAGCGGAGTCGGGGGCACCGGGGAGCTGTTTTTT. Translated, it gives CASSLVPSGVGGTGELFF.

Written as DNA, the CDR3 is TGTGCCAGCAGCTCAACAGGGCTGAATCAGCCCCAGCATTTT. It encodes CASSSTGLNQPQHF. This chain links TRBV12-3 or TRBV12-4 with TRBJ1-5; the D gene is possibly TRBD1 (6 bases). V lost 6 bases and J lost 4, with 13 bases in between. This CDR3 is 14 amino acids long.

In its sample, this clonotype was seen a few times. The V gene is TRBV7-2, the J gene TRBJ2-1, with D possibly matching TRBD1 (6 bases). Trimming left V 0 bases short and J 1 base short, with 7 bases between. CDR1 is SGHTA and CDR2 is FQGNSA in the germline V gene. CDR3 length equals 15 residues. CDR3 in amino acids: CASSLAGTSYNEQFF. For the CDR3, the DNA is TGTGCCAGCAGCTTAGCGGGGACATCCTACAATGAGCAGTTCTTC.

The chain uses TRBV7-2 and TRBJ1-5; D remains ambiguous. V was clipped by 5 bases and J by 1 base, with 6 bases between them. This CDR3 is built from 13 residues. The germline V gene encodes CDR1 SGHTA and CDR2 FQGNSA. DNA of the CDR3: TGTGCCAGCAGCATAGAGAGCAATCAGCCCCAGCATTTT. It yields the protein CASSIESNQPQHF.

There are a few counts of this clonotype. This chain uses TRBV6-1 with TRBJ1-2; 9 bases agree with TRBD1. The J segment lost 8 bases and the V segment lost 2 bases, leaving 6 bases of the junction unmatched. CDR1 and CDR2 from the germline V gene are MNHNS and SASEGT. The length of the CDR3 is 14 residues. Here the CDR3 DNA reads TGTGCCAGCAGTGAAAGTTGGGACAGGGTCGGCTACACCTTC. This gives the protein CASSESWDRVGYTF.

This clonotype turned up a few times. This chain connects TRBV6-2 or TRBV6-3 to TRBJ2-1, with 7 bases fitting TRBD2. From germline, CDR1 is MNHEY and CDR2 SVGEGT. The trim removed 3 bases at V and 5 bases at J, leaving 13 bases unmatched. The CDR3 length is 17 residues. Here the CDR3 DNA reads TGTGCCAGCAGTTATTTAAGTTTGCTTGGGGGGGACAATGAGCAGTTCTTC. It yields the protein CASSYLSLLGGDNEQFF.

V usage is TRBV20-1 and J usage is TRBJ1-1, with D tentatively TRBD1 (6 bases). V was trimmed by 4 bases and J by 1 base, leaving 7 bases between them. The CDR3 contains 12 residues. The germline V gene encodes CDR1 DFQATT and CDR2 SNEGSKA (reference sequence). CDR3 protein: CSAIQGNTEAFF. Here the CDR3 DNA reads TGCAGTGCTATACAGGGGAACACTGAAGCTTTCTTT.